The clone carrying this T cell receptor (beta chain) was seen a few times. The data are from a study of blood T cell repertoires in COVID-19. Study-wide context: The United States, Italy and Spain supplied acute and convalescent COVID-19 samples. The analysed material was cDNA or gDNA that came from T cells, B-cell-depleted T cells, or PBMCs.

Original processing methods: Estimation of nucleated cell counts was performed using reference gene primer amplification. Clones were read by immunoSEQ multiplex PCR, and TCRdb kept only the in-frame ones, dropping some. For V, J and clone size, that table is used; D and trimming come from the DNA. Of some 150,000 clones in the sample, approximately 85% were seen once. The V segment lost 5 bases and the J segment 5 bases; nucleotides outside the gene matches: 12. CDR1 SGHRS and CDR2 YFSETQ come from the germline V gene. CDR3 length: 16 residues. Enrolment of Seattle patients took place during active infection, and they were followed longitudinally.

The genes are TRBV5-1 and TRBJ2-5; 10 bases align to TRBD2. The sequence derives from a woman in her sixties with COVID-19, enrolled during active disease. The sample consisted of peripheral blood. The CDR3: CASSRSLAGGSETQYF. In DNA form, the CDR3 reads TGCGCCAGCAGTCGTTCCTTAGCGGGGGGCAGTGAGACCCAGTACTTC.